These 15 T cell receptor beta chains were all obtained from the same sample, sequenced in a study of shared clonotypes between healthy human individuals. The protocol was immunoSEQ multiplex PCR, while the TCRdb copy is restricted to in-frame clones and leaves out a portion. There are 1.4 million to 1.5 million clones in the sample; roughly 96% occur only once, and about 1.2% lies in the top ten. Specimen: naive CD4+ T cells sorted from blood. The subset denotes: CD45RA+ positively selected. Receptor source: a man aged 25-45 years in good health.

The chain couples TRBV9 to TRBJ2-3; 11 positions agree with TRBD2. This CDR3 has 16 amino acids. Germline lookup yields CDR1 SGDLS and CDR2 YYNGEE. With 2 bases clipped from V and 6 bases from J, the junction kept 8 bases outside the gene matches. CDR3 nucleotide sequence: TGTGCCAGCAGCGTCACTAGCGGGAGTTTTTCCGATACGCAGTATTTT. Protein product: CASSVTSGSFSDTQYF. The full variable domain, with the rest looked up from reference TRBV9 and TRBJ2-3, is DSGVTQTPKHLITATGQRVTLRCSPRSGDLSVYWYQQSLDQGLQFLIQYYNGEERAKGNILERFSAQQFPDLHSELNLSSLELGDSALYFCASSVTSGSFSDTQYFGPGTRLTVL.

On this clone itself: Other DNA sequences of this sample code for an identical CDR3. The genes are TRBV5-1 and TRBJ2-2; D not certain. Trimming stripped 4 bases from V and 1 base from J, with 5 bases between. CDR3 size: 13 residues. In germline, CDR1 is SGHRS, CDR2 YFSETQ. The CDR3 DNA follows: TGCGCCAGCAGCAGCCAGAACACCGGGGAGCTGTTTTTT. Encoded protein: CASSSQNTGELFF.

The chain joins TRBV14 to TRBJ1-1, with 7 bases identical to TRBD1. With 2 bases clipped from V and 3 bases from J, the junction kept 9 bases outside the gene matches. Looked up from germline, CDR1 is SGHDN and CDR2 is FVKESK. The CDR3 runs to 16 residues. CDR3 coding DNA: TGTGCCAGCAGCCAACTTATTTGGACAGGTGACACTGAAGCTTTCTTT. This sequence encodes CASSQLIWTGDTEAFF.

This clone was detected once. The chain uses TRBV7-2 and TRBJ1-5, with D uncertain. The V end was cut by 5 bases, the J end by 5 bases, with 7 bases between. CDR1 and CDR2 from the germline V gene are SGHTA and FQGNSA. The CDR3 length is 12 residues. CDR3 DNA sequence: TGTGCCAGCAGCCCTTTCCATCAGCCCCAGCATTTT. Translated, it gives CASSPFHQPQHF. The variable domain in full, completed from reference TRBV7-2 and TRBJ1-5, reads GAGVSQSPSNKVTEKGKDVELRCDPISGHTALYWYRQSLGQGLEFLIYFQGNSAPDKSGLPSDRFSAERTGGSVSTLTIQRTQQEDSAVYLCASSPFHQPQHFGDGTRLSIL.

The chain is built from TRBV9 and TRBJ2-3; 8 positions match TRBD1. The CDR3 runs to 13 residues. V lost 4 bases and J lost 8; bases outside the gene matches: 6. Germline-derived CDR1 and CDR2 are SGDLS and YYNGEE. The CDR3 DNA reads TGTGCCAGCAGCTCACGACAGGGGACTACGCAGTATTTT. This gives the protein CASSSRQGTTQYF. Based on the CDR3 plus reference TRBV9 and TRBJ2-3, the full variable domain is DSGVTQTPKHLITATGQRVTLRCSPRSGDLSVYWYQQSLDQGLQFLIQYYNGEERAKGNILERFSAQQFPDLHSELNLSSLELGDSALYFCASSSRQGTTQYFGPGTRLTVL.

The J gene is TRBJ2-5, the V gene TRBV2; D perhaps matches TRBD2 (5 bases). CDR1 and CDR2 (germline): SNHLY, FYNNEI. This CDR3 region has 13 residues. V lost 6 bases and J lost 1, with 9 bases in between. CDR3 DNA: TGTGCCAGCAGGGCGAGGGTCCAAGAGACCCAGTACTTC. It encodes CASRARVQETQYF.

V and J are TRBV25-1 and TRBJ1-2; TRBD1 is a possible D gene (6 bases). The CDR3 totals 16 residues. Trimming left V 2 bases short and J 2 bases short, with 15 bases between. CDR1 is MGHDK and CDR2 is SYGVNS in the germline V gene. Here the CDR3 reads CASSELGQGRNYGYTF. The CDR3 DNA sequence: TGTGCCAGCAGTGAACTCGGGCAGGGGAGAAACTATGGCTACACCTTC.

The chain couples TRBV5-1 to TRBJ1-3; TRBD1 aligns across 7 bases. With V trimmed by 2 bases and J by 3 bases, 5 bases remained unmatched. Germline V lookup: CDR1 SGHRS, CDR2 YFSETQ. The CDR3 sequence is 15 residues long. Here the CDR3 reads CASSLGQDFGNTIYF. In DNA form, the CDR3 reads TGCGCCAGCAGCTTAGGACAGGACTTTGGAAACACCATATATTTT.

The chain has TRBV4-3 and TRBJ2-3; D possibly corresponds to TRBD2 (6 bases). Germline V gene sequence: CDR1 LGHNA, CDR2 YSLEER. The CDR3 consists of 15 residues. V was pared by 8 bases and J by 0 bases, with 15 bases between. DNA for the CDR3: TGCGCCAGCGGGGAGCGGGCTACTAGCACAGATACGCAGTATTTT. This encodes CASGERATSTDTQYF.

This chain joins TRBV2 and TRBJ2-3; D is possibly TRBD2 (5 bases). This CDR3 comprises 18 residues. Germline V lookup: CDR1 SNHLY, CDR2 FYNNEI. V was cut by 2 bases and J by 2 bases, with 20 bases left in between. This CDR3 reads CASSEFGKRRRPTDTQYF. CDR3 sequence (DNA): TGTGCCAGCAGTGAATTCGGTAAGCGGAGACGACCCACAGATACGCAGTATTTT.

CDR3 in amino acids: CASSPGAGDNEQFF. The CDR3, as DNA: TGTGCCAGCAGCCCCGGGGCAGGGGACAATGAGCAGTTCTTC. The chain has TRBV28 and TRBJ2-1; D might be TRBD1 (6 bases). CDR3 length: 14 residues. Per germline, CDR1 MDHEN and CDR2 SYDVKM. V lost 6 bases, J lost 5 bases, and 14 bases lay in between.

The rearrangement joins TRBV18 to TRBJ2-1; TRBD2 matches at 15 bases. This CDR3 spans 16 amino acids. Trimming took 3 bases from V and 6 from J; bases not matched to a gene: 3. The V gene's germline CDR1 is KGHSH and CDR2 LQKENI. The CDR3 spells CASSPTGLAGGNEQFF. Here the CDR3 DNA reads TGTGCCAGCTCACCTACGGGACTAGCGGGGGGCAATGAGCAGTTCTTC.

The chain carries TRBV6-7 and TRBJ2-6, with a weak D call TRBD1 (5 bases). Being an ORF, TRBV6-7 has a function that is uncertain. V gave up 2 bases and J gave up 1 base, with 12 bases separating them. The CDR3 is 17 amino acids. The CDR3 DNA follows: TGTGCCAGCAGTTACACGTTTGCAGGGTCTGGGGCCAACGTCCTGACTTTC. It yields the protein CASSYTFAGSGANVLTF.

The chain combines TRBV2 with TRBJ2-2; no clear D. V was trimmed by 4 bases and J by 4 bases, leaving 13 bases between them. Germline CDR1 and CDR2: SNHLY and FYNNEI. The CDR3 spans 15 residues. The CDR3 DNA reads as TGTGCCAGCAGTGTGACCATGAAGAGCACCGGGGAGCTGTTTTTT. Translation: CASSVTMKSTGELFF.

This chain uses TRBV2 with TRBJ2-5; the D call may be TRBD1 or TRBD2 (5 bases each). Germline V gene sequence: CDR1 SNHLY, CDR2 FYNNEI. CDR3 length: 14 residues. V was trimmed by 6 bases and J by 4 bases, leaving 15 bases between them. The CDR3 sequence: CASRPGAGGETQYF. The DNA of the CDR3 is TGTGCCAGCAGGCCCGGGGCAGGAGGAGAGACCCAGTACTTC.